This T cell receptor (beta chain) came from a study of OX40 agonist ivuxolimab in advanced cancers. Study results and caveats: On average, a greater number of expanded clones characterised CD8+ T cells relative to CD4+. Both blood CD4+ and CD8+ T cells showed clonal growth by week 6 at 0.1 to 3.0 mg/kg.

Libraries were prepared by immunoSEQ multiplex PCR; TCRdb keeps only in-frame clonotypes and omits some of them. This sample has 50,000 to 70,000 clones, with around 80% found just once. This CDR3 comprises 14 residues. Trimming cost V 6 bases and J 7 bases, with 16 bases left between them. The V gene's germline CDR1 is MDHEN and CDR2 SYDVKM. Remarks on this clone: Antigen unknown.

The source is an adult with an advanced solid tumor such as melanoma, head and neck, liver or kidney cancer. The material sequenced was CD4+ or CD8+ T cells sorted from blood, taken in a trial of the OX40 agonist ivuxolimab. The chain is built from TRBV28 and TRBJ2-4, with D perhaps matching TRBD1 (6 bases). DNA for the CDR3: TGTGCCAGCAGGACACAGGGTATTGTGAACATTCAGTACTTC. This sequence encodes CASRTQGIVNIQYF.